One sample yielded the 20 T cell receptor beta chains listed below, sequenced in a study of neurological immune-mediated disorders. Via MiXCR, TCRdb re-called the 5' RACE reads, giving one row per CDR3 protein. The sample holds roughly 43,000 distinct CDR3 sequences, roughly 2% seen once. Material for sequencing was PBMCs. The receptors were sampled from a woman aged 40 to 50 with multiple sclerosis.

This clonotype was picked up many times. J is TRBJ2-3 and V is TRBV7-6, with a possible D match to TRBD1 (5 bases). Trimming took 2 bases from V and 4 from J, leaving 16 bases between them. The CDR3 is 16 residues long. CDR1 is SGHVS, CDR2 FNYEAQ, per germline. Here the CDR3 DNA reads TGTGCCAGCAGCTTACAGGCGTTCTTAGGGGCAGATACGCAGTATTTT. Its translation is CASSLQAFLGADTQYF. Based on the CDR3 plus reference TRBV7-6 and TRBJ2-3, the full variable domain is GAGVSQSPRYKVTKRGQDVALRCDPISGHVSLYWYRQALGQGPEFLTYFNYEAQQDKSGLPNDRFSAERPEGSISTLTIQRTEQRDSAMYRCASSLQAFLGADTQYFGPGTRLTVL.

This clonotype was recorded many times. The genes are TRBV5-1 and TRBJ1-2, with D tentatively TRBD1 (5 bases). The germline V gene has CDR1 SGHRS and CDR2 YFSETQ. This CDR3 region has 14 residues. Between the trimmed V and J ends, which lost 4 bases and 14 bases, there was a span of 24 bases. CDR3 DNA sequence: TGCGCCAGCAGCCCCCCCTTCGGGACGGACGGGGGTACCTTC. It is translated as CASSPPFGTDGGTF.

The sample holds many counts of this clonotype. The J gene is TRBJ2-7, the V gene TRBV4-2; D not certain. The CDR3 covers 14 residues. The germline gives CDR1 LGHNA, CDR2 YNFKEQ. V was shortened by 3 bases and J by 7 bases, with 16 bases between the two germline ends. The CDR3 nucleotides are TGTGCCAGCAGCCACACTCGGATCCAAGAAGAGCAGTACTTC. It encodes CASSHTRIQEEQYF.

This clonotype was seen many times. V usage is TRBV6-2 or TRBV6-3 and J usage is TRBJ1-1; D is unresolved. Trimming took off 0 bases at V and 8 bases at J, with 13 bases between the two ends. Germline CDR1 and CDR2: MNHEY and SVGEGT. The CDR3 loop spans 14 amino acids. CDR3 DNA: TGTGCCAGCAGTTACTCAGGCCCCGGCAGCGAAGCTTTCTTT. Translating gives CASSYSGPGSEAFF.

The sample holds many counts of this clonotype. V gene TRBV5-1 combines with J gene TRBJ2-7; TRBD2 is a possible D gene (5 bases). Germline CDR1 reads SGHRS; CDR2 reads YFSETQ. V shed 4 bases and J shed 7 bases, with 15 bases lying between them. This CDR3 comprises 13 residues. CDR3 in DNA: TGCGCCAGCAGCCTAGGCGGGTTGGGGGAGCAGTACTTC. Its protein product is CASSLGGLGEQYF.

There are many counts of this clonotype. This chain connects TRBV7-9 to TRBJ2-5, with D perhaps matching TRBD1 (5 bases). The CDR3 consists of 14 residues. Per the germline V gene, CDR1 is SEHNR and CDR2 is FQNEAQ (reference sequence). The V gene lost 3 bases and the J gene lost 5 bases, with 13 bases spanning the gap. The CDR3 nucleotides read TGTGCCAGCAGCTTCGCTAGGGGCTTCGAGACCCAGTACTTC. The encoded protein is CASSFARGFETQYF. Full variable domain (remainder filled in from reference TRBV7-9 and TRBJ2-5): DTGVSQNPRHKITKRGQNVTFRCDPISEHNRLYWYRQTLGQGPEFLTYFQNEAQLEKSRLLSDRFSAERPKGSFSTLEIQRTEQGDSAMYLCASSFARGFETQYFGPGTRLLVL.

This clonotype has at least ten counts. V usage is TRBV5-5 and J usage is TRBJ2-2; 7 bases align to TRBD1. V dropped 2 bases and J dropped 2; count of bases not matched to a gene: 3. Germline CDR1 is SGHKS and CDR2 is YYEKEE (reference sequence). The CDR3 length is 15 residues. The CDR3 loop reads CASSFGTENTGELFF. CDR3 nucleotide sequence: TGTGCCAGCAGCTTCGGGACAGAAAACACCGGGGAGCTGTTTTTT.

There are many counts of this clonotype. This chain joins TRBV29-1 and TRBJ1-1; tentatively, D is TRBD1 (5 bases). Trimming left V 6 bases short and J 6 bases short, with 20 bases between. Germline-derived CDR1 and CDR2 are SQVTM and ANQGSEA. The CDR3 length is 14 residues. The DNA of the CDR3 is TGCAGCGTAGGTACCCCGGGGGTTGGAGCTGAAGCTTTCTTT. Residues: CSVGTPGVGAEAFF.

This clonotype showed up many times. The rearrangement joins TRBV20-1 to TRBJ1-2, with D unclear. The germline gives CDR1 DFQATT, CDR2 SNEGSKA (reference sequence). Trimming removed 6 bases at V and 5 bases at J, with 10 bases between. The CDR3 has 11 amino acids. The CDR3 coding sequence is TGCAGTGCGCCTAGACGGTATGGCTACACCTTC. Protein: CSAPRRYGYTF.

In its sample, this clonotype was seen many times. As DNA, the CDR3 is TGTGCCAGCAGTGAAGTGAGCTTTGGGGAGCTGTTTTTT. The encoded protein is CASSEVSFGELFF. The rearrangement links TRBV2 to TRBJ2-2; D unresolved. The ends were cut back, 1 base at V and 8 bases at J, with 8 bases in the middle. This CDR3 spans 13 amino acids. Germline V gene sequence: CDR1 SNHLY, CDR2 FYNNEI. Using reference TRBV2 and TRBJ2-2 for the parts outside the CDR3, the full variable domain is EPEVTQTPSHQVTQMGQEVILRCVPISNHLYFYWYRQILGQKVEFLVSFYNNEISEKSEIFDDQFSVERPDGSNFTLKIRSTKLEDSAMYFCASSEVSFGELFFGEGSRLTVL.

This clonotype was counted many times. V is TRBV15 and J is TRBJ2-1; TRBD2 agrees at 7 bases. CDR1 LNHNV and CDR2 YYDKDF come from the germline V gene (reference sequence). With 6 bases clipped from V and 0 bases from J, the junction kept 11 bases outside the gene matches. This CDR3 spans 17 amino acids. The CDR3, as DNA: TGTGCCACCAGGGGCGGGGGACCCATCAGCTCCTACAATGAGCAGTTCTTC. Its translation is CATRGGGPISSYNEQFF.

This clonotype was counted ten times or more. The CDR3 reads CASSLASMGFYEQYF. DNA of the CDR3: TGCGCCAGCAGCTTGGCCAGCATGGGTTTTTACGAGCAGTACTTC. The rearrangement joins TRBV5-1 to TRBJ2-7; D ambiguous. Trimming stripped 0 bases from V and 4 bases from J, with 14 bases between. This CDR3 comprises 15 residues. Looked up from germline, CDR1 is SGHRS and CDR2 is YFSETQ.

This clonotype was recorded many times. The J gene is TRBJ2-3, the V gene TRBV18, with D possibly TRBD2 on 5 matching bases. Germline loops: CDR1 KGHSH, CDR2 LQKENI. Trimming took off 3 bases at V and 2 bases at J, with 9 bases between the two ends. CDR3 length: 14 amino acids. The CDR3 region has the DNA TGTGCCAGCTCACCTGGACTCTACACAGATACGCAGTATTTT. This codes for CASSPGLYTDTQYF.

This clonotype was seen repeatedly, ten times or more. This CDR3 is CSARDGTGVSEAFF. DNA of the CDR3: TGCAGTGCTAGAGATGGGACAGGGGTCTCTGAAGCTTTCTTT. The chain is built from TRBV20-1 and TRBJ1-1, with TRBD1 matching over 10 bases. Germline-derived CDR1 and CDR2 are DFQATT and SNEGSKA (reference sequence). V gave up 0 bases and J gave up 6 bases; unmatched junction bases: 4. The CDR3 is made up of 14 amino acids.

The chain recombines TRBV12-3 or TRBV12-4 with TRBJ1-5, with TRBD1 as a possible D gene (6 bases). The V and J ends lost 5 bases and 2 bases respectively, with 13 bases between them. This CDR3 is built from 15 residues. CDR3 bases: TGTGCCAGCAGTGCCAGGGGAGCGGGCAATCAGCCCCAGCATTTT. Translation gives CASSARGAGNQPQHF.

This clonotype was found many times. The chain is built from TRBV20-1 and TRBJ2-3; D uncertain. The CDR3 covers 15 residues. The V and J ends lost 1 base and 3 bases respectively, with 14 bases between them. From germline, CDR1 is DFQATT and CDR2 SNEGSKA (reference sequence). The CDR3 region is CSARAPLGATDTQYF. The DNA for the CDR3 is TGCAGTGCTAGAGCTCCCCTCGGTGCAACAGATACGCAGTATTTT.

This clonotype was recorded many times. The chain joins TRBV29-1 to TRBJ2-1, with D perhaps assigned TRBD1 or TRBD2 (6 bases each). The CDR3 runs to 14 residues. V was cut by 3 bases and J by 2 bases, with 11 bases left in between. Germline V gene sequence: CDR1 SQVTM, CDR2 ANQGSEA. CDR3 DNA sequence: TGCAGCGTTGAGTACGGGGGCACCTACAATGAGCAGTTCTTC. It specifies CSVEYGGTYNEQFF.

This clonotype was seen only a few times. The chain couples TRBV15 to TRBJ1-1, with D hard to call. The CDR3 contains 13 residues. Germline V lookup: CDR1 LNHNV, CDR2 YYDKDF (reference sequence). The V end was cut by 3 bases, the J end by 1 base, with 6 bases between. CDR3 bases: TGTGCCACCAGCAGGAAGAGGAACACTGAAGCTTTCTTT. Protein product: CATSRKRNTEAFF.

This clonotype was observed many times. The V and J genes are TRBV9 and TRBJ2-1; TRBD2 matches at 7 bases. This CDR3 has 17 residues. CDR1 and CDR2 from the germline V gene are SGDLS and YYNGEE. With 3 bases clipped from V and 9 bases from J, the junction kept 18 bases outside the gene matches. Here the CDR3 DNA reads TGTGCCAGCAGCGGATTGCGGAAGCGGGGAAGGTGGGGTGAGCAGTTCTTC. Amino acid sequence: CASSGLRKRGRWGEQFF. Variable domain in full (rest from reference TRBV9 and TRBJ2-1): DSGVTQTPKHLITATGQRVTLRCSPRSGDLSVYWYQQSLDQGLQFLIQYYNGEERAKGNILERFSAQQFPDLHSELNLSSLELGDSALYFCASSGLRKRGRWGEQFFGPGTRLTVL.

This clonotype was observed at least ten times. CDR3 sequence reads: CSARDHPFAGEYF. The DNA of the CDR3 is TGCAGTGCTAGAGATCACCCTTTCGCGGGGGAGTACTTC. The chain employs TRBV20-1 and TRBJ2-5; TRBD2 aligns across 7 bases. The CDR3 sequence is 13 residues long. Trimming at V came to 0 bases and at J to 12 bases, leaving 10 bases not matched to a gene. Germline V CDR1 and CDR2: DFQATT, SNEGSKA (reference sequence).